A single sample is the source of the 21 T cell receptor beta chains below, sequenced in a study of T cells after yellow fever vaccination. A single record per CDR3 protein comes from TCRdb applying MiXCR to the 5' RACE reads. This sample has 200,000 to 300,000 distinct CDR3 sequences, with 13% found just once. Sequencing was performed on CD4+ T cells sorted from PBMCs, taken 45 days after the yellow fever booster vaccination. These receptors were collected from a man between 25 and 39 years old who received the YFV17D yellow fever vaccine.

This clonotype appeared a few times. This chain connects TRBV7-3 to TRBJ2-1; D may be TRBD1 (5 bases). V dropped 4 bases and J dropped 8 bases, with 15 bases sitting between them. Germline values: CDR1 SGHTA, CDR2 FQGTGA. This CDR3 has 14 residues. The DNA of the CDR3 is TGTGCCAGCAGCTCGAGGACACCACAGGATGAGCAGTTCTTC. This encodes CASSSRTPQDEQFF. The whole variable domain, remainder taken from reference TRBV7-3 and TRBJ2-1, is GAGVSQTPSNKVTEKGKYVELRCDPISGHTALYWYRQSLGQGPEFLIYFQGTGAADDSGLPNDRFFAVRPEGSVSTLKIQRTERGDSAVYLCASSSRTPQDEQFFGPGTRLTVL.

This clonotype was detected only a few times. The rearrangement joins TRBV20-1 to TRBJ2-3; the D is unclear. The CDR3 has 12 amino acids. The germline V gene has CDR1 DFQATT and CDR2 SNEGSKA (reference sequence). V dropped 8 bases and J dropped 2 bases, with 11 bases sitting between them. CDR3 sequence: CSISQDTDTQYF. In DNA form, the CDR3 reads TGCAGTATCAGTCAGGACACAGATACGCAGTATTTT.

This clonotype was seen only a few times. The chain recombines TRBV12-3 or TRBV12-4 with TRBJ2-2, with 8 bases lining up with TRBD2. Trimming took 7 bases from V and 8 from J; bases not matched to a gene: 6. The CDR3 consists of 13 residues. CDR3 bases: TGTGCCAGCAATCGAGCGGGAGAGGGGGAGCTGTTTTTT. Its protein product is CASNRAGEGELFF.

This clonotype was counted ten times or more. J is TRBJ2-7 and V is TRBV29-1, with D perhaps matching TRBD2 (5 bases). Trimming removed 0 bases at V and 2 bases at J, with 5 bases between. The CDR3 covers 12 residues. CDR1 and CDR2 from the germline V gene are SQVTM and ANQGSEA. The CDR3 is CSVEDGAYEQYF. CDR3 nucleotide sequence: TGCAGCGTTGAAGACGGGGCCTACGAGCAGTACTTC.

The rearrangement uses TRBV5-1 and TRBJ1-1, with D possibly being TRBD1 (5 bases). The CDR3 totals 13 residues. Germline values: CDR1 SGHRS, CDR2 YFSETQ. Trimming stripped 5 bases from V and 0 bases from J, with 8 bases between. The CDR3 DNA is TGCGCCAGCAGGACAGAGTTGAACACTGAAGCTTTCTTT. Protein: CASRTELNTEAFF.

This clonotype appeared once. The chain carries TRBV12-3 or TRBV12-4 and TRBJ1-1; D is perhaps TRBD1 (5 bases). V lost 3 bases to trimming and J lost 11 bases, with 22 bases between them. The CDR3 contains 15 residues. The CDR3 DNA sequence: TGTGCCAGCAGTTTTGGGGGTTCAGGTGTTTCGGAGGCTTTCTTT. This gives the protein CASSFGGSGVSEAFF.

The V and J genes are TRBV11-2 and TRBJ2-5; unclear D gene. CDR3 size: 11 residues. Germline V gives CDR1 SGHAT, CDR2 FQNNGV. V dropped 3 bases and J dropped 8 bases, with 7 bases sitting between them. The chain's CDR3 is CASSFDGTQYF. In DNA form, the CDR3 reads TGTGCCAGCAGCTTCGATGGAACCCAGTACTTC.

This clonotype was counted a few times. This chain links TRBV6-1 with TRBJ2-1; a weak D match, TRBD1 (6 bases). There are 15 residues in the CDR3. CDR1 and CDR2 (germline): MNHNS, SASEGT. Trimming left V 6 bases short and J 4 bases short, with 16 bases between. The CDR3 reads CASSPRQGRYNEQFF. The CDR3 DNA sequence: TGTGCCAGCAGCCCTCGCCAGGGGCGGTACAATGAGCAGTTCTTC.

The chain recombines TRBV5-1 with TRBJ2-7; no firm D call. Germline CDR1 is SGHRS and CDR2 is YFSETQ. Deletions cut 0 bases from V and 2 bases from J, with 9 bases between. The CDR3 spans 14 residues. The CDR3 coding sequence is TGCGCCAGCAGCTTGGGCCGGATACCCTACGAGCAGTACTTC. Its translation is CASSLGRIPYEQYF.

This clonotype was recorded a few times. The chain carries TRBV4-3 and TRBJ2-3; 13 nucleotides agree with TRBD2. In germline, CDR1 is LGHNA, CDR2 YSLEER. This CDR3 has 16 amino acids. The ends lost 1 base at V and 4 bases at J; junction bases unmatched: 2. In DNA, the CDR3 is TGCGCCAGCAGCCAAGGGACTAGCGGGAGTTCAGATACGCAGTATTTT. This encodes CASSQGTSGSSDTQYF.

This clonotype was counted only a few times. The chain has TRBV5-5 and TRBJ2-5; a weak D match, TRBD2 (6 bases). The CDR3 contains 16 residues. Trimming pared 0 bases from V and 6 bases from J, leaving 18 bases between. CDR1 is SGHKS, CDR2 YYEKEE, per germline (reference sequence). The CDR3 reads CASSLDGGAITQTQYF. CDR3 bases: TGTGCCAGCAGCTTGGACGGCGGGGCGATAACTCAGACCCAGTACTTC.

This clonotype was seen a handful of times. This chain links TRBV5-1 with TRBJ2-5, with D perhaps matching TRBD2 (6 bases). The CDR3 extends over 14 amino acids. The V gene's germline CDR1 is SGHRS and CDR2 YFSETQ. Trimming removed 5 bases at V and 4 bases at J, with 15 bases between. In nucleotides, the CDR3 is TGCGCCAGCAGTAGCGGAGAGGCTGGAGAGACCCAGTACTTC. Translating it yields CASSSGEAGETQYF.

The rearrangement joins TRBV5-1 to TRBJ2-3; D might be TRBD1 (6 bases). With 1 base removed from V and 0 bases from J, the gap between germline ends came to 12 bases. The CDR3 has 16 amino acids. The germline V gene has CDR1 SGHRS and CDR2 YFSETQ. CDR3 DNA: TGCGCCAGCAGCTTGACTGGGGGCGAAAGCACAGATACGCAGTATTTT. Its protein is CASSLTGGESTDTQYF. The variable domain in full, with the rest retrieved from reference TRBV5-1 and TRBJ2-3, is KAGVTQTPRYLIKTRGQQVTLSCSPISGHRSVSWYQQTPGQGLQFLFEYFSETQRNKGNFPGRFSGRQFSNSRSEMNVSTLELGDSALYLCASSLTGGESTDTQYFGPGTRLTVL.

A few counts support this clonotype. DNA for the CDR3: TGTGCCAGCTCACTGACTAGCGGGAATATTGATACGCAGTATTTT. It specifies CASSLTSGNIDTQYF. This sequence joins TRBV18 and TRBJ2-3, with TRBD2 matching over 11 bases. The V gene's germline CDR1 is KGHSH and CDR2 LQKENI. With V trimmed by 4 bases and J by 6 bases, 6 bases remained unmatched. The CDR3 is 15 residues long.

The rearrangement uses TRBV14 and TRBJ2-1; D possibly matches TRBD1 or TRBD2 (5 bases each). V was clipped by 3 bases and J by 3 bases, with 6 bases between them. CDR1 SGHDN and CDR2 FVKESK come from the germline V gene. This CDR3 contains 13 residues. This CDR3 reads CASSQGRYNEQFF. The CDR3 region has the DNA TGTGCCAGCAGCCAGGGACGCTACAATGAGCAGTTCTTC. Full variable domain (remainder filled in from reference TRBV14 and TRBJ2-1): EAGVTQFPSHSVIEKGQTVTLRCDPISGHDNLYWYRRVMGKEIKFLLHFVKESKQDESGMPNNRFLAERTGGTYSTLKVQPAELEDSGVYFCASSQGRYNEQFFGPGTRLTVL.

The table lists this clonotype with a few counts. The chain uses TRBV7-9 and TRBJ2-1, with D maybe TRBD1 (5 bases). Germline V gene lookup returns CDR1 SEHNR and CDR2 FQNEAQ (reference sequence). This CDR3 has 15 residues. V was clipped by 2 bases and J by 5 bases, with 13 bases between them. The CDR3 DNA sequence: TGTGCCAGCAGCTTATCTAGTGGGGCAGACAATGAGCAGTTCTTC. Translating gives CASSLSSGADNEQFF.

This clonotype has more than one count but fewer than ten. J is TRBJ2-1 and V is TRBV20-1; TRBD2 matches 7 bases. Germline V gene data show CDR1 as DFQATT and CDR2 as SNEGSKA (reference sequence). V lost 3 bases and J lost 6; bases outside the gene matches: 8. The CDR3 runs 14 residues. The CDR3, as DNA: TGCAGTGCTAGGGGTGGGAGGGGATCCAATGAGCAGTTCTTC. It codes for CSARGGRGSNEQFF.

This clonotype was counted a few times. CDR3 amino acids: CASCGGYEQYF. CDR3 in DNA: TGCGCCAGCTGTGGGGGCTACGAGCAGTACTTC. The chain uses TRBV23-1 and TRBJ2-7; D could derive from TRBD1 or TRBD2 (5 bases each). TRBV23-1 is assigned to the ORF class and has an uncertain function. V lost 8 bases and J lost 3, with 8 bases in between. The CDR3 runs to 11 residues.

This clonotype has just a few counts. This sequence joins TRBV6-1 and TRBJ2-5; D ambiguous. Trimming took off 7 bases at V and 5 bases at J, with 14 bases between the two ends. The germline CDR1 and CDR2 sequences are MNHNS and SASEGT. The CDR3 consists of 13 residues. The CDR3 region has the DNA TGTGCCAGCAAGGCTCCTGAGAGGGAGACCCAGTACTTC. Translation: CASKAPERETQYF.

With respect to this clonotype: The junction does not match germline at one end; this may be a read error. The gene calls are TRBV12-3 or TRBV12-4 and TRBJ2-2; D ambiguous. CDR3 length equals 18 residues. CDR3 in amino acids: CAISPPRATPRVPGELFF. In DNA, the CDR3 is TGTGCCATCAGTCCCCCCCGGGCCACCCCACGCGTCCCCGGGGAGCTGTTTTTT.

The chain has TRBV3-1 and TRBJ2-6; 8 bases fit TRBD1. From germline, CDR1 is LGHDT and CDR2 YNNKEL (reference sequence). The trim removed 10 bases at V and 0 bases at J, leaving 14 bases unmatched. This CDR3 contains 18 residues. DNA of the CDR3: TGTGCCATCAGTCCTAGGACAGGGACACTCTCTGGGGCCAACGTCCTGACTTTC. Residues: CAISPRTGTLSGANVLTF.